This is a list of T cell receptor beta chains from one sample in a study of T cell responses to AZD1222 COVID-19 vaccine. Data came from immunoSEQ multiplex PCR; TCRdb stores just in-frame clones and leaves some out. The table lists around 29,000 clones, about 93% of them singletons. Sequenced material: peripheral blood, taken on day 0 of AZD1222 vaccination. Receptors were obtained from an adult in good health. The CDR3 runs from the conserved cysteine through the conserved F or W. A D gene is named only where the DNA matches it firmly. The size entry is marked missing in some rows and otherwise reads once, few, many or a size class.

TRBD2	-	TRBV10-3	TRBJ2-3	TGTGCCATCGGGGGGGGTCTGGAAACTAGCACAGATACGCAGTATTTT	CAIGGGLETSTDTQYF
-	-	TRBV9	TRBJ2-5	TGTGCCAGCAGCGGGAACCCGGACGGGACCCAGTACTTC	CASSGNPDGTQYF
-	-	TRBV5-3	TRBJ1-1	TGTGCCAGAAGCCCCCCCGTGGTGGACACTGAAGCTTTCTTT	CARSPPVVDTEAFF
-	-	TRBV5-1	TRBJ2-7	TGCGCCAGCAGGAGCGAAGGGAAGGGCGAGCAGTACTTC	CASRSEGKGEQYF
-	-	TRBV3-1/TRBV3-2	TRBJ1-5	TGTGCCAGCAGCCAAACCGGGACCTATCAGCCCCAGCATTTT	CASSQTGTYQPQHF
-	-	TRBV10-1	TRBJ2-1	TGCGCCAGCAGTGACTATTCCGGGGGCCCCAATGAGCAGTTCTTC	CASSDYSGGPNEQFF
TRBD2	once	TRBV19	TRBJ2-1	TGTGCCAGTAGTATGGTGGCTAGCGGATACAATGAGCAGTTCTTC	CASSMVASGYNEQFF
-	-	TRBV11-2	TRBJ1-2	TGTGCCAGCAGCTTAGATATGGGGGTTTACGGCTATGGCTACACCTTC	CASSLDMGVYGYGYTF
-	-	TRBV7-2	TRBJ1-1	TGTGCCAGCAGCTCTAAACGTTATGAAGCTTTCTTT	CASSSKRYEAFF
-	few	TRBV7-2	TRBJ1-2	TGTGCCAGCAGCTCTCTATGGGGGGAGGGCTACACCTTC	CASSSLWGEGYTF
-	-	TRBV9	TRBJ1-1	TGTGCCAGCAGCGCTCCCCCGTGGGGGTTTCTATCGTCGGGGGGGAACACTGAAGCTTTCTTT	CASSAPPWGFLSSGGNTEAFF
-	-	TRBV7-8	TRBJ1-4	TGTGCCAGCAGCCCACAGGGCCATAATGAAAAACTGTTTTTT	CASSPQGHNEKLFF
TRBD2	few	TRBV5-4	TRBJ2-7	TGTGCCAGCAGTCCCGGGGGGACCTACGAGCAGTACTTC	CASSPGGTYEQYF
-	-	TRBV13	TRBJ1-2	TGTGCCAGCAGCGAAGATGGGGGCGGCTACACCTTC	CASSEDGGGYTF
-	-	TRBV11-2	TRBJ2-7	TGTGCCAGCAGCTTAGTGGGGGGCGACGAGCAGTACTTC	CASSLVGGDEQYF
TRBD1	-	TRBV7-9	TRBJ2-1	TGTGCCAGCAGCACAGGGGGCCAATCCTACAATGAGCAGTTCTTC	CASSTGGQSYNEQFF
-	-	TRBV5-6	TRBJ1-2	TGTGCCAGCAGCTTGAGGGCAGGGAACAATGGCTACACCTTC	CASSLRAGNNGYTF
-	-	TRBV11-2	TRBJ1-5	TGTGCCAGCAGCTCGGGCTCTCAGCCCCAGCATTTT	CASSSGSQPQHF
TRBD2	-	TRBV7-6	TRBJ2-7	TGTGCCAGCAGCTTAGGGACTAGCGGGGGGAACTACGAGCAGTACTTC	CASSLGTSGGNYEQYF
-	-	TRBV13	TRBJ1-4	TGTGCCAGCAGTGACCGTTTCGGGGTATCGAGCGATGAAAAACTGTTTTTT	CASSDRFGVSSDEKLFF
-	-	TRBV6-5	TRBJ2-2	TGTGCCAGCAGTTACTGGGGCACCGGGGAGCTGTTTTTT	CASSYWGTGELFF
-	-	TRBV19	TRBJ2-1	TGTGCCAGTAGTATAGGCCTGGGTGAGGGACGGCGGCTTGAGCAGTTCTTC	CASSIGLGEGRRLEQFF
-	-	TRBV15	TRBJ2-3	TGTGCCACCAGCACCCAGAGGGGGGCAGATACGCAGTATTTT	CATSTQRGADTQYF
-	-	TRBV3-1/TRBV3-2	TRBJ1-2	TGTGCCAGCAGCAGGGACACGGCCTACTATGGCTACACCTTC	CASSRDTAYYGYTF
-	-	TRBV7-9	TRBJ2-2	TGTGCCAGCAGCCTAGGACTCAACACCGGGGAGCTGTTTTTT	CASSLGLNTGELFF
-	once	TRBV13	TRBJ2-2	TGTGCCAGCAGCTGGATTAGCGGAACGAACACCGGGGAGCTGTTTTTT	CASSWISGTNTGELFF
-	-	TRBV6-6	TRBJ1-6	TGTGCCAGCAGTTACACGGAAGGCGGTTCACCCCTCCACTTT	CASSYTEGGSPLHF
-	-	TRBV6-4	TRBJ1-5	TGTGCCAGCAGTGACGGTCTACTCCAGCATTTT	CASSDGLLQHF
-	-	TRBV29-1	TRBJ1-1	TGCAGCGTGGCCGGACAGCAGAACACTGAAGCTTTCTTT	CSVAGQQNTEAFF
TRBD1	-	TRBV7-9	TRBJ1-2	TGTGCCAGCAGCGAATCCAGGGGGCGCTTCAGCTATGGCTACACCTTC	CASSESRGRFSYGYTF
TRBD2	-	TRBV18	TRBJ2-1	TGTGCCAGCTCACCACCGCAGGGACTAGCGGGATTCAATGAGCAGTTCTTC	CASSPPQGLAGFNEQFF
-	once	TRBV18	TRBJ1-5	TGTGCCAGCTCCGGGCGGGACGGACAGCCCCAGCATTTT	CASSGRDGQPQHF
TRBD2	-	TRBV15	TRBJ2-1	TGTGCCACCAGCAGAGGAAGGGTGGGTAGCGGGAGAAGTGACAATGAGCAGTTCTTC	CATSRGRVGSGRSDNEQFF
TRBD2	-	TRBV3-1/TRBV3-2	TRBJ2-1	TGTGCCAGCAGCCAATGGCGGGAGGGCTCAACCCTCTACAATGAGCAGTTCTTC	CASSQWREGSTLYNEQFF
-	-	TRBV12-3/TRBV12-4	TRBJ2-7	TGTGCCAATCGGGCCAATCCCTACGAGCAGTACTTC	CANRANPYEQYF
TRBD1	-	TRBV6-2/TRBV6-3	TRBJ1-6	TGTGCCAGCAGTCCCGGGACAGGGAGTTCACCCCTCCACTTT	CASSPGTGSSPLHF
TRBD1	-	TRBV10-3	TRBJ2-7	TGTGCCATCAGTGAACTGACAGGGCGCTACGAGCAGTACTTC	CAISELTGRYEQYF
-	few	TRBV19	TRBJ1-3	TGTGCCAGTAGTAGGCTCGGTGCAGGCGACTCTGGAAACACCATATATTTT	CASSRLGAGDSGNTIYF
TRBD2	-	TRBV27	TRBJ2-2	TGTGCCAGCAGTACTAGCGGGGCCACGGTCACCGGGGAGCTGTTTTTT	CASSTSGATVTGELFF
-	-	TRBV2	TRBJ1-3	TGTGCCAGCAGCCAACTGGTCTCTGGAAACACCATATATTTT	CASSQLVSGNTIYF
-	-	TRBV7-9	TRBJ1-1	TGTGCCAGCAGCTTAGCAGGGAACACTGAAGCTTTCTTT	CASSLAGNTEAFF
-	-	TRBV4-1	TRBJ2-7	TGCGCCAGCCGCCAAGAGTCTACGCGTGGGAGCTCCTACGAGCAGTACTTC	CASRQESTRGSSYEQYF
-	-	TRBV7-2	TRBJ2-1	TGTGCCAGCAGCTTACCTAGTTATGAGCAGTTCTTC	CASSLPSYEQFF
-	-	TRBV7-2	TRBJ2-1	TGTGCCAGCAGCTTAGTATACGGGGCCTACAATGAGCAGTTCTTC	CASSLVYGAYNEQFF
TRBD1	-	TRBV11-2	TRBJ2-2	TGTGCCAGCAGCCCCGGGACAGGGAACACCGGGGAGCTGTTTTTT	CASSPGTGNTGELFF
-	-	TRBV28	TRBJ1-5	TGTGCCAGCAGTACCCCGGGGGGCTCCGATCAGCCCCAGCATTTT	CASSTPGGSDQPQHF
-	-	TRBV19	TRBJ1-1	TGTGCCAGTAGTATTGGACGGAACACTGAAGCTTTCTTT	CASSIGRNTEAFF
TRBD1	-	TRBV11-2	TRBJ1-3	TGTGCCAGCAGCTTCTCCGGGACAGCTATAGGAAACACCATATATTTT	CASSFSGTAIGNTIYF
-	-	TRBV30	TRBJ1-3	TGTGCCTGGAGTCCACTAACGGACGGAAGAAACACCATATATTTT	CAWSPLTDGRNTIYF
-	-	TRBV19	TRBJ1-1	TGTGCCAGCATCCCCAGAGGGCCCAACACTGAAGCTTTCTTT	CASIPRGPNTEAFF
-	-	TRBV28	TRBJ2-7	TGTGCCAGCAGTTTCAGGGGTTCTGGCTACGAGCAGTACTTC	CASSFRGSGYEQYF
TRBD2	-	TRBV19	TRBJ2-7	TGTGCCAGTAGTATAGGCGGGGGTCTCACCTACGAGCAGTACTTC	CASSIGGGLTYEQYF
TRBD2	-	TRBV3-1/TRBV3-2	TRBJ2-1	TGTGCCAGCAGCGTAGGGACTAGCGGTCCCAATGAGCAGTTCTTC	CASSVGTSGPNEQFF
-	-	TRBV7-8	TRBJ1-5	TGTGCCAGCAGCCGAGGGGGGGAGCCGCCCCAGCATTTT	CASSRGGEPPQHF
TRBD2	-	TRBV5-1	TRBJ2-7	TGCGCCAGCAAAGAAGCGGGAGACTACGAGCAGTACTTC	CASKEAGDYEQYF
-	-	TRBV3-1/TRBV3-2	TRBJ1-4	TGTGCCAGCAGCCAAGGGTTTCGAGAAAAACTGTTTTTT	CASSQGFREKLFF
TRBD1	-	TRBV6-2/TRBV6-3	TRBJ2-7	TGTGCCAGCAGTTATTCATCATCGGGACAGTTCTCCTACGAGCAGTACTTC	CASSYSSSGQFSYEQYF
-	-	TRBV5-1	TRBJ2-2	TGCGCCAGCAGCTTGGTCAGGGCCGGGGAGCTGTTTTTT	CASSLVRAGELFF
TRBD2	-	TRBV11-3	TRBJ2-1	TGTGCCAGCAGCGAGGGACTAGCGGGAGGAAGCGATGAGCAGTTCTTC	CASSEGLAGGSDEQFF
TRBD1	-	TRBV12-3/TRBV12-4	TRBJ2-1	TGTGCCAGCAGTCCCCAGACAGGGAGTGAGCAGTTCTTC	CASSPQTGSEQFF